This T cell receptor beta chain was retrieved from a study of OX40 agonist ivuxolimab in advanced cancers. Data came from immunoSEQ multiplex PCR; TCRdb stores just in-frame clones and leaves some out. The sample contains about 75,000 clones, about 92% of which appear only once. The receptor's source is an adult with an advanced solid tumor such as melanoma, head and neck, liver or kidney cancer. Sequenced here: CD4+ or CD8+ T cells sorted from blood, sampled in a trial of the OX40 agonist ivuxolimab.

CDR3 bases: TGTGCCTGGAGCGGACTAGCGGGAGCAACAGATACGCAGTATTTT. Translated, it gives CAWSGLAGATDTQYF. The V call is TRBV30, the J call TRBJ2-3, with TRBD2 matching over 13 bases. The CDR3 is 15 residues long. CDR1 GTSNPN and CDR2 SVGIG come from the germline V gene (reference sequence). With 3 bases clipped from V and 3 bases from J, the junction kept 3 bases outside the gene matches.